This T cell receptor (beta chain) was sequenced in a study of cytomegalovirus exposure and HLA in healthy donors. Across the whole study: A previous analysis identified approximately 120 million unique TCR beta sequences derived from around 200 million T cells. Most genotyped donors, about four fifths of about 430, had Caucasian-associated genetic ancestry. Study-wide points: Donors belonging to an Asian-associated ancestry cluster reportedly showed fewer N-insertions in productive TCRs than the roughly 670-donor mean, according to what a later analysis found. TCR beta V- and J-gene trimming, according to a later analysis, was linked to a missense DCLRE1C variant.

Germline values: CDR1 KGHSH, CDR2 LQKENI. The V gene lost 6 bases and the J gene lost 5 bases, with 19 bases spanning the gap. This CDR3 has 16 residues. Details on this clone: Its target is unknown.

Use of 60 Vbeta and 13 Jbeta primers characterized the PCR. Profiling relied on immunoSEQ multiplex PCR, and the TCRdb table lists in-frame clones only, not all of them. This sample has about 130,000 clones, with 75% to 85% found just once. The TCR sequence derives from a man younger than 45 in good health and CMV-seronegative. The rearrangement uses TRBV18 and TRBJ2-2; perhaps TRBD1 as D (5 bases). Input material: PBMCs. In DNA form, the CDR3 reads TGTGCCAGCTCGCGTGGGGCAGACAGAACTACCGGGGAGCTGTTTTTT. Its translation is CASSRGADRTTGELFF.